This TCR beta chain was sequenced for a study of blood T cell repertoires in COVID-19. The data were produced by immunoSEQ multiplex PCR, yet TCRdb's version contains in-frame clones alone and is incomplete. This sample has some 70,000 clones, with approximately 90% found just once. The CDR3 length is 15 residues. CDR1 is SGHTA, CDR2 FQGTGA, per germline. J lost 7 bases, V lost 3 bases, and 6 bases had no gene match. The rearrangement uses TRBV7-3 and TRBJ1-6, with 7 positions matching TRBD1. Sequences were obtained from peripheral blood. This clonotype originated in a woman between 65 and 79 years old with acute or convalescent COVID-19. The CDR3 nucleotides are TGTGCCAGCAGCTTCTCGACAGGGTACAATTCACCCCTCCACTTT. It yields the protein CASSFSTGYNSPLHF.